A single T cell receptor (beta chain) is shown here with its context. Antigen: not known. The CDR3 runs to 14 residues. Germline CDR1 reads SNHLY; CDR2 reads FYNNEI. J was trimmed by 7 bases and V by 6 bases; bases with no gene match: 11. The data belong to a study of radiotherapy plus CTLA-4 blockade in lung cancer. Libraries were prepared by immunoSEQ multiplex PCR; TCRdb keeps only in-frame clonotypes and omits some of them. The profile shows 40,000 to 50,000 clones, roughly two thirds of them singletons. Study outcomes and limitations: In blood, TCR clones derived from the tumor expanded after radiotherapy plus ipilimumab.

Sequences were derived from peripheral blood, sampled from a patient treated with radiotherapy plus ipilimumab. The rearrangement uses TRBV2 and TRBJ2-7; 8 bases fit TRBD1. The TCR originated in a human donor with non-small cell lung cancer who had a complete response to radiotherapy plus ipilimumab. CDR3 DNA: TGTGCCAGCAGGCCGACAGGGGTTAGTTATGAGCAGTACTTC. Translated: CASRPTGVSYEQYF.